This record looks at one T cell receptor (beta chain) sequence and its context. This entry is derived from a study of PD-L1 blockade in urothelial cancer. Study-level information: Patients commenced atezolizumab in about 2014, and it was given at 1,200 mg intravenously every 3 weeks. Blood samples contained a median 141,255 T cells.

Urothelial carcinoma affected the patients, and it was locally advanced or metastatic. The authors spiked synthetic TCR analog templates into each PCR. Clones were read by immunoSEQ multiplex PCR, and TCRdb kept only the in-frame ones, dropping some. The sample records about 73,000 clones, approximately 91% being singletons. V was cut by 3 bases and J by 8 bases, with 10 bases left in between. The CDR3 consists of 13 residues. Germline CDR1 is LNHDA and CDR2 is SQIVND (reference sequence). The source is a man aged 55 to 70 with urothelial cancer. Sequences were derived from PBMCs, sampled around atezolizumab (anti-PD-L1) treatment. This chain uses TRBV19 with TRBJ1-4; D is ambiguous. The DNA of the CDR3 is TGTGCCAGTAGTATTGTGAGCGGAGAAAAACTGTTTTTT. This encodes CASSIVSGEKLFF.